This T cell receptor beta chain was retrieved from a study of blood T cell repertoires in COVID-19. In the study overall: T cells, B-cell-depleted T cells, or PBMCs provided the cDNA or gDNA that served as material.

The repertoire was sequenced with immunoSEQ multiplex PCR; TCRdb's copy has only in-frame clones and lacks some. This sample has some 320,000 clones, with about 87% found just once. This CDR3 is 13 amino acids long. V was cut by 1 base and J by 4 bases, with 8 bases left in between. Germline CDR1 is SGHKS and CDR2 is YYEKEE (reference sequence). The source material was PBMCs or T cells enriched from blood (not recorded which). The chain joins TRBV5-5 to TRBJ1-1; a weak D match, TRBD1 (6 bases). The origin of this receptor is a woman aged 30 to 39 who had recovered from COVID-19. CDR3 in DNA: TGTGCCAGCAGCTTGACAGGGATCACTGAAGCTTTCTTT. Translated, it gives CASSLTGITEAFF.